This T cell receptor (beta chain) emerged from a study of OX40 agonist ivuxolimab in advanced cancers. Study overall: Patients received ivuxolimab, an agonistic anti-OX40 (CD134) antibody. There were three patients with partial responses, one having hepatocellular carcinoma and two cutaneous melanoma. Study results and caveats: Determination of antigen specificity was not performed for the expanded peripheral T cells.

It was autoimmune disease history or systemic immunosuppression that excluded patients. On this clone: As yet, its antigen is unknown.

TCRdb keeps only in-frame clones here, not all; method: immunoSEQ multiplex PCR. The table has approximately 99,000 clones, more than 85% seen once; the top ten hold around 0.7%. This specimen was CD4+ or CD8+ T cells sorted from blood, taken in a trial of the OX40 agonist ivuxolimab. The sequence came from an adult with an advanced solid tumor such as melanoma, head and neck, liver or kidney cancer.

The CDR3 sequence is CACRNQDREKLFF. In DNA, the CDR3 is TGTGCCTGCCGAAATCAGGATCGAGAAAAACTGTTTTTT. The chain is built from TRBV19 and TRBJ1-4; D is unclear. V was cut by 11 bases and J by 8 bases, with 18 bases left in between. Germline V gives CDR1 LNHDA, CDR2 SQIVND (reference sequence). The CDR3 is 13 amino acids.